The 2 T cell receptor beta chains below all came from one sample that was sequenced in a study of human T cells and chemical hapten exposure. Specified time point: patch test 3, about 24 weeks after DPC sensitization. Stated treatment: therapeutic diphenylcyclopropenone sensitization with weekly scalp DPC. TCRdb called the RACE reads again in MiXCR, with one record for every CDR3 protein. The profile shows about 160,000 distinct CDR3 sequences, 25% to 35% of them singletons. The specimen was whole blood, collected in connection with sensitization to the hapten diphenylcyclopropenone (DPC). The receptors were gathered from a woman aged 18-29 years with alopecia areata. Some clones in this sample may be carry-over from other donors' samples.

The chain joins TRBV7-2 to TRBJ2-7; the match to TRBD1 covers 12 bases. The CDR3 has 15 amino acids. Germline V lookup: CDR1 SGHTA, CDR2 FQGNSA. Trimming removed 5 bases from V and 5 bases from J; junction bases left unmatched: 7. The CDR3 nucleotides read TGTGCCAGCAGCCCCGGCTGGGACAGGGGGCACGAGCAGTACTTC. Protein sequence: CASSPGWDRGHEQYF.

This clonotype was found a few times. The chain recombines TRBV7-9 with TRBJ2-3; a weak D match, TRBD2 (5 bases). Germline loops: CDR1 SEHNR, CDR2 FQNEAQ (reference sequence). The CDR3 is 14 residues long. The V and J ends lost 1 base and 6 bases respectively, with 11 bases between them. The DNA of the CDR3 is TGTGCCAGCAGCTTAGGTGGGCCGGGGGATACGCAGTATTTT. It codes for CASSLGGPGDTQYF.